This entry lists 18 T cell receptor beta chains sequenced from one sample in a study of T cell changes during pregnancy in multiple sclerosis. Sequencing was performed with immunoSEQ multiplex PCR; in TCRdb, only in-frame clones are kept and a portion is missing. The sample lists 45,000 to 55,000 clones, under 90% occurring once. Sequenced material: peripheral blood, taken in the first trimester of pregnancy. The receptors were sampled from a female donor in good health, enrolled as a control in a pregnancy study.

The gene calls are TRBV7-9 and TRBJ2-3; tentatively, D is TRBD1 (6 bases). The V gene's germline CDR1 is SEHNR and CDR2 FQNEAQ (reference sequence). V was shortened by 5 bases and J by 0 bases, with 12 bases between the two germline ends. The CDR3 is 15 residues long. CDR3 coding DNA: TGTGCCAGCAGCCCTACAGGGTCTAGCACAGATACGCAGTATTTT. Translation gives CASSPTGSSTDTQYF.

The CDR3 region has the DNA TGTGCCAGCAGGACAGGGGTTTGGACTGAAGCTTTCTTT. Its translation is CASRTGVWTEAFF. The genes are TRBV7-9 and TRBJ1-1; 8 bases align to TRBD1. Germline CDR1 is SEHNR and CDR2 is FQNEAQ (reference sequence). The CDR3 has 13 amino acids. Trimming at V came to 6 bases and at J to 5 bases, leaving 5 bases not matched to a gene.

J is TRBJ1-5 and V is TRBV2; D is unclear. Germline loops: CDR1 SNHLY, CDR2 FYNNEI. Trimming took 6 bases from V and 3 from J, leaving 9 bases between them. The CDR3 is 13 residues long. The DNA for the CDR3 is TGTGCCAGCAGGCAATTAGACAATCAGCCCCAGCATTTT. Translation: CASRQLDNQPQHF.

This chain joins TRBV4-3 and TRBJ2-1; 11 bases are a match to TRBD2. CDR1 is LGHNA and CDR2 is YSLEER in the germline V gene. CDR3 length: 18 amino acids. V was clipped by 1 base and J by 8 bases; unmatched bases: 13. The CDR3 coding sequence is TGCGCCAGCAGCCAAGGCTTAGCGGGAGGGCAAGGGGGCCATGAGCAGTTCTTC. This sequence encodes CASSQGLAGGQGGHEQFF.

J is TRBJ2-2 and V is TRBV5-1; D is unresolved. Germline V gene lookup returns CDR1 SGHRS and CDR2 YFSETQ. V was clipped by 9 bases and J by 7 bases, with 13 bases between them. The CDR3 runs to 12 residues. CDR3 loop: CATSLGDGELFF. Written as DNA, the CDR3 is TGCGCCACCTCTTTGGGCGACGGGGAGCTGTTTTTT.

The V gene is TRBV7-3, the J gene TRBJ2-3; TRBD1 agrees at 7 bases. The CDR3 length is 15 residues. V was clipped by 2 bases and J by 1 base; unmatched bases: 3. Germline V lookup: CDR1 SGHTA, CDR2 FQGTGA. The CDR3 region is CASSLQGVGTDTQYF. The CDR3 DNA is TGTGCCAGCAGCTTACAGGGGGTGGGCACAGATACGCAGTATTTT.

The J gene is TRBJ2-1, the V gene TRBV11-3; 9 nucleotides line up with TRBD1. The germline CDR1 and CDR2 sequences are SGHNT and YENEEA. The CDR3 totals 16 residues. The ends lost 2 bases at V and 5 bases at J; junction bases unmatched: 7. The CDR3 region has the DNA TGTGCCAGCAGCTTAATAGGGACAGGGCGGGACAATGAGCAGTTCTTC. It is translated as CASSLIGTGRDNEQFF.

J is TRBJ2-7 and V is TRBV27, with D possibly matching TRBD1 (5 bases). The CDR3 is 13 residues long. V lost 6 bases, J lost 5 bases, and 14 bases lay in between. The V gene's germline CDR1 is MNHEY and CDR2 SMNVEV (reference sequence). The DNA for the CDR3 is TGTGCCAGCAGGCTACAGGTCAGACACGAGCAGTACTTC. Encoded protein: CASRLQVRHEQYF.

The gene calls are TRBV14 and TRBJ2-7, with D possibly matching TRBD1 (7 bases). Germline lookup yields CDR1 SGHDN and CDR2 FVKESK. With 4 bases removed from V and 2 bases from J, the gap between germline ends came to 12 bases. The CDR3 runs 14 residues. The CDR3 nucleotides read TGTGCCAGCAGCCCTCAGGGGGGCCCCTACGAGCAGTACTTC. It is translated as CASSPQGGPYEQYF. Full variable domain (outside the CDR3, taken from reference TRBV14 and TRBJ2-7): EAGVTQFPSHSVIEKGQTVTLRCDPISGHDNLYWYRRVMGKEIKFLLHFVKESKQDESGMPNNRFLAERTGGTYSTLKVQPAELEDSGVYFCASSPQGGPYEQYFGPGTRLTVT.

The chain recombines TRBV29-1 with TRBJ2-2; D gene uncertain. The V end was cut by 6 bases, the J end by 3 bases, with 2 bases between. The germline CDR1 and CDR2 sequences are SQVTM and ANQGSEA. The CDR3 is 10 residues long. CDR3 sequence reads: CSVDTGELFF. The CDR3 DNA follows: TGCAGCGTCGACACCGGGGAGCTGTTTTTT.

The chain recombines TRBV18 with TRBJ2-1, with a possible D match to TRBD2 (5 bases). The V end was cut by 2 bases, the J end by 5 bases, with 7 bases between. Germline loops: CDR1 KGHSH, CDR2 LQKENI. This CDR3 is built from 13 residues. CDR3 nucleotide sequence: TGTGCCAGCTCACCATCGAGGGACAATGAGCAGTTCTTC. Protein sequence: CASSPSRDNEQFF.

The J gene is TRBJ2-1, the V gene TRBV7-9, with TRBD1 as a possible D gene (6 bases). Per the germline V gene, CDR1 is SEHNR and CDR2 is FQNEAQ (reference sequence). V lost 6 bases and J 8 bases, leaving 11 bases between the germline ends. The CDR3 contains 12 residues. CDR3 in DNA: TGTGCCAGCAGGCACAGGGTCCATGAGCAGTTCTTC. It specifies CASRHRVHEQFF. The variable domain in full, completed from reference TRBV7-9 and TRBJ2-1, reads DTGVSQNPRHKITKRGQNVTFRCDPISEHNRLYWYRQTLGQGPEFLTYFQNEAQLEKSRLLSDRFSAERPKGSFSTLEIQRTEQGDSAMYLCASRHRVHEQFFGPGTRLTVL.

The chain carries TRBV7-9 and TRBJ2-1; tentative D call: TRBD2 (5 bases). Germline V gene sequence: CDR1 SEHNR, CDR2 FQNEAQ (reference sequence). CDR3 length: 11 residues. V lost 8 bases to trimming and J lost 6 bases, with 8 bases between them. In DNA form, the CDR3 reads TGTGCCAGCCGACGGGGCAATGAGCAGTTCTTC. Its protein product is CASRRGNEQFF.

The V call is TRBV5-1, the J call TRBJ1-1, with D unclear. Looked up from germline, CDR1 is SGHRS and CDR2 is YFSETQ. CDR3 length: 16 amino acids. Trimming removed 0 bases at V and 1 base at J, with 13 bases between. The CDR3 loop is CASSLAPLSGNTEAFF. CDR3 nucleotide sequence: TGCGCCAGCAGCTTGGCCCCTTTATCCGGGAACACTGAAGCTTTCTTT.

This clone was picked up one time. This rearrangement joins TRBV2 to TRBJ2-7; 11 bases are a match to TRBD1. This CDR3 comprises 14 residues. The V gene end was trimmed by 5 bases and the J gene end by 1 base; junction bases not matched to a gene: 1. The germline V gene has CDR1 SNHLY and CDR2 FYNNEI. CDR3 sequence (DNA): TGTGCCAGCAGTCGGGACAGGGGGTCCTACGAGCAGTACTTC. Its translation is CASSRDRGSYEQYF.

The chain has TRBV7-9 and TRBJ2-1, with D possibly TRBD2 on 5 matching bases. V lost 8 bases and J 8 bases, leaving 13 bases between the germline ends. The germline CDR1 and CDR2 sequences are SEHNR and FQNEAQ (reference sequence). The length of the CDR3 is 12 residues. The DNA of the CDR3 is TGTGCCAGCCGGCTAGTGCGGGATGAGCAGTTCTTC. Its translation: CASRLVRDEQFF.

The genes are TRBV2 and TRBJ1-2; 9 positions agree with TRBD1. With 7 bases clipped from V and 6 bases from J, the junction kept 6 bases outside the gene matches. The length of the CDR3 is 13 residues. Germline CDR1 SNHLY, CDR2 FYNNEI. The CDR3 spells CASTDRGWDGYTF. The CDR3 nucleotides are TGTGCCAGCACGGACAGGGGATGGGATGGCTACACCTTC. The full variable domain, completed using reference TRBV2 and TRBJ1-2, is EPEVTQTPSHQVTQMGQEVILRCVPISNHLYFYWYRQILGQKVEFLVSFYNNEISEKSEIFDDQFSVERPDGSNFTLKIRSTKLEDSAMYFCASTDRGWDGYTFGSGTRLTVV.

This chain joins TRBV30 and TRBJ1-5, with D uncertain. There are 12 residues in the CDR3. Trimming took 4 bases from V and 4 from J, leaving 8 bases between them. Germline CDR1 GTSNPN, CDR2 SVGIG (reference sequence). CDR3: CAWTKLNQPQHF. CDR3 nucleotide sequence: TGTGCCTGGACTAAACTGAATCAGCCCCAGCATTTT. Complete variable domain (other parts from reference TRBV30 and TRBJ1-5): SQTIHQWPATLVQPVGSPLSLECTVEGTSNPNLYWYRQAAGRGLQLLFYSVGIGQISSEVPQNLSASRPQDRQFILSSKKLLLSDSGFYLCAWTKLNQPQHFGDGTRLSIL.